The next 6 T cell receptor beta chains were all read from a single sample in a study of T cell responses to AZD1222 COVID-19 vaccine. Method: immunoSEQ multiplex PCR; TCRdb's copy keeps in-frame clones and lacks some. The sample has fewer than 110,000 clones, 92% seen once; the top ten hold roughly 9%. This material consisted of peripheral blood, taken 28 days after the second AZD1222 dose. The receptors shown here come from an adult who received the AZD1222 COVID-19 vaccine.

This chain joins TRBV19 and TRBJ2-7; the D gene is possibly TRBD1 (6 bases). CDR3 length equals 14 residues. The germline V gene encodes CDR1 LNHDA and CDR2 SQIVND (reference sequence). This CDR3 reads CATAAQGRGYEQYF. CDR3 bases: TGTGCTACGGCAGCCCAGGGCAGGGGCTACGAGCAGTACTTC. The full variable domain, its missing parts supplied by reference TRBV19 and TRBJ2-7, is DGGITQSPKYLFRKEGQNVTLSCEQNLNHDAMYWYRQDPGQGLRLIYYSQIVNDFQKGDIAEGYSVSREKKESFPLTVTSAQKNPTAFYLCATAAQGRGYEQYFGPGTRLTVT.

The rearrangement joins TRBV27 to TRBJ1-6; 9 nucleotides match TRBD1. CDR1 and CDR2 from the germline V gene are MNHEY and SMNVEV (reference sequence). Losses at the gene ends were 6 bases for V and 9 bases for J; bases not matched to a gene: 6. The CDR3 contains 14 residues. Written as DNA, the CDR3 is TGTGCCAGCAGGCCGGGACAGGGTCGTTCACCCCTCCACTTT. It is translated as CASRPGQGRSPLHF.

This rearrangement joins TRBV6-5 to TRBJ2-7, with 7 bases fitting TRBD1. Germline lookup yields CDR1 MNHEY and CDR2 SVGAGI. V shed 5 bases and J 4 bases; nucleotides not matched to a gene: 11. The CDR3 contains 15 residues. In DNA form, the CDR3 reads TGTGCCAGCAGTACACCGACAGGGCTGGGGTACGAGCAGTACTTC. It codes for CASSTPTGLGYEQYF.

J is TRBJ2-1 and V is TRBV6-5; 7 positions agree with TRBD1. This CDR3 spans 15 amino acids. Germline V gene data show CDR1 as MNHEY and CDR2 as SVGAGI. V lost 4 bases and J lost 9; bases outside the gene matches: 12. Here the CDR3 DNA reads TGTGCCAGCAGTTCTACGACAGGGACGGCATCTGAGCAGTTCTTC. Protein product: CASSSTTGTASEQFF.

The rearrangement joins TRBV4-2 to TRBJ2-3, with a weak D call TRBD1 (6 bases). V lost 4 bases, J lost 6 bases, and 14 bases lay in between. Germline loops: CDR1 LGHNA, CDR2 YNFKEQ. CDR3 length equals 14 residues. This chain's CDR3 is CASSPGQLVDTQYF. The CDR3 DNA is TGTGCCAGCAGCCCCGGACAGTTGGTGGATACGCAGTATTTT.

CDR3 residues: CASSPSNEQFF. The CDR3, as DNA: TGTGCCAGCAGCCCTTCCAATGAGCAGTTCTTC. The V gene is TRBV28, the J gene TRBJ2-1; D ambiguous. CDR1 and CDR2 (germline): MDHEN, SYDVKM. V lost 6 bases and J lost 6, with 6 bases in between. The CDR3 totals 11 residues.